Listed here are 29 T cell receptor beta chains from one sample, sequenced in a study of monozygotic twins with inflammatory bowel disease. TCRdb reworked the 5' RACE reads into one entry per CDR3 protein, no DNA. The sample data list some 330,000 distinct CDR3 sequences. The sequenced material came from blood. Receptors were obtained from a human donor with ulcerative colitis or Crohn's disease, or a healthy co-twin of an affected twin (not recorded which).

The rearrangement uses TRBV6-2 or TRBV6-3 and TRBJ2-3; TCRdb's D gene call, TRBD2, goes unchecked for lack of DNA. Per the germline V gene, CDR1 is MNHEY and CDR2 is SVGEGT. This CDR3 has 14 residues. The CDR3 sequence: CASRIAGPTDTQYF.

This chain uses TRBV29-1 with TRBJ1-5. The length of the CDR3 is 13 residues. Per the germline V gene, CDR1 is SQVTM and CDR2 is ANQGSEA. CDR3 sequence reads: CSVVVGSNQPQHF. Using reference TRBV29-1 and TRBJ1-5 for the parts outside the CDR3, the full variable domain is SAVISQKPSRDICQRGTSLTIQCQVDSQVTMMFWYRQQPGQSLTLIATANQGSEATYESGFVIDKFPISRPNLTFSTLTVSNMSPEDSSIYLCSVVVGSNQPQHFGDGTRLSIL.

J is TRBJ2-1 and V is TRBV19; as DNA is missing, the TRBD2 call by TCRdb cannot be tested. The CDR3 runs 16 residues. Germline CDR1 reads LNHDA; CDR2 reads SQIVND (reference sequence). The CDR3 here is CASQIAGTISYNEQFF.

The chain recombines TRBV20-1 with TRBJ1-1; no DNA is available, so the TRBD1 call from TCRdb remains unchecked. The CDR3 extends over 15 amino acids. CDR1 is DFQATT, CDR2 SNEGSKA, per germline (reference sequence). This CDR3 reads CSARDRDRGNTEAFF.

The rearrangement uses TRBV15 and TRBJ1-5; TCRdb's D gene call, TRBD1, goes unchecked for lack of DNA. Germline lookup yields CDR1 LNHNV and CDR2 YYDKDF (reference sequence). The CDR3 has 14 residues. This chain's CDR3 is CATSRTGSNQPQHF.

The V call is TRBV5-1, the J call TRBJ2-7; TCRdb returns TRBD1, unconfirmable since there is no DNA. The CDR3 is made up of 14 amino acids. Germline CDR1 reads SGHRS; CDR2 reads YFSETQ. The CDR3 is CASSFRGTVYEQYF.

The chain links TRBV7-6 to TRBJ2-7; checking the TCRdb D call of TRBD1 is not possible without DNA. In germline, CDR1 is SGHVS, CDR2 FNYEAQ. The CDR3 is 14 amino acids. CDR3 amino acids: CASSKTGKTGEQYF.

This chain connects TRBV7-9 to TRBJ1-1; TCRdb outputs TRBD1, but without DNA this stays unchecked. From germline, CDR1 is SEHNR and CDR2 FQNEAQ (reference sequence). The CDR3 sequence is 14 residues long. CDR3 amino acids: CASSLLGGRLEAFF.

The genes are TRBV5-6 and TRBJ2-2; with no DNA, the TCRdb D assignment of TRBD2 cannot be verified. The CDR3 is 16 amino acids. Germline CDR1 is SGHDT and CDR2 is YYEEEE. The CDR3 reads CASSLVSGANTGELFF.

V gene TRBV7-2 combines with J gene TRBJ2-1. Germline V gene sequence: CDR1 SGHTA, CDR2 FQGNSA. This CDR3 is built from 11 residues. The CDR3 protein is CASSPKVEQFF.

This CDR3 is CASVGGNEAFF. The gene calls are TRBV6-1 and TRBJ1-1. CDR3 length equals 11 residues. Germline-derived CDR1 and CDR2 are MNHNS and SASEGT.

The J gene is TRBJ2-2, the V gene TRBV29-1; no DNA is available, so the TRBD1 call from TCRdb remains unchecked. The CDR3 has 14 residues. The germline gives CDR1 SQVTM, CDR2 ANQGSEA. This CDR3 reads CSVDPTGDTGELFF.

The chain carries TRBV12-3 or TRBV12-4 and TRBJ1-1; TCRdb's D call of TRBD1 is untestable without DNA. The CDR3 covers 14 residues. CDR3 in amino acids: CASSRNTGEFSAFF.

The chain recombines TRBV20-1 with TRBJ2-2. CDR1 DFQATT and CDR2 SNEGSKA come from the germline V gene (reference sequence). The CDR3 spans 14 residues. CDR3: CSARDIRGKGELFF.

This chain links TRBV28 with TRBJ1-4. This CDR3 is 13 amino acids long. Germline V gene lookup returns CDR1 MDHEN and CDR2 SYDVKM. CDR3 residues: CASSFPTNEKLFF.

The chain combines TRBV12-3 or TRBV12-4 with TRBJ2-7; TCRdb outputs TRBD1, but without DNA this stays unchecked. The CDR3 spans 14 residues. The CDR3 is CASSSYRGQDEQYF.

J is TRBJ1-4 and V is TRBV7-9. CDR1 and CDR2 from the germline V gene are SEHNR and FQNEAQ (reference sequence). This CDR3 region has 16 residues. Here the CDR3 reads CASSIWTDGGHEKLFF. The complete variable domain, with remaining parts taken from reference TRBV7-9 and TRBJ1-4, reads DTGVSQNPRHKITKRGQNVTFRCDPISEHNRLYWYRQTLGQGPEFLTYFQNEAQLEKSRLLSDRFSAERPKGSFSTLEIQRTEQGDSAMYLCASSIWTDGGHEKLFFGSGTQLSVL.

The chain combines TRBV10-3 with TRBJ1-5; the TCRdb call, TRBD1, lacks DNA for checking. CDR3 size: 13 residues. Germline V gene sequence: CDR1 ENHRY, CDR2 SYGVKD. The CDR3 is CAISVGQHQPQHF.

The chain uses TRBV27 and TRBJ2-7; the TCRdb D gene call, TRBD1, has no DNA to confirm it. The CDR3 has 14 residues. The germline V gene encodes CDR1 MNHEY and CDR2 SMNVEV (reference sequence). The CDR3 loop is CASSLKGGLYEQYF.

The J gene is TRBJ1-5, the V gene TRBV6-1; TCRdb's D call, TRBD1, is unchecked because there is no DNA. Germline V CDR1 and CDR2: MNHNS, SASEGT. This CDR3 contains 15 residues. CDR3 in amino acids: CASNGPGTRNQPQHF.

The chain combines TRBV19 with TRBJ2-3. The CDR3 has 11 amino acids. Germline CDR1 and CDR2: LNHDA and SQIVND (reference sequence). The CDR3 protein is CASSTPVTQYF. Variable domain in full (rest from reference TRBV19 and TRBJ2-3): DGGITQSPKYLFRKEGQNVTLSCEQNLNHDAMYWYRQDPGQGLRLIYYSQIVNDFQKGDIAEGYSVSREKKESFPLTVTSAQKNPTAFYLCASSTPVTQYFGPGTRLTVL.

This chain connects TRBV12-3 or TRBV12-4 to TRBJ2-3; TCRdb reports TRBD2, a call that lacks DNA to check it against. This CDR3 comprises 15 residues. CDR3 region: CASRLLSGLTNTQYF.

The V gene is TRBV20-1, the J gene TRBJ2-1. Germline values: CDR1 DFQATT, CDR2 SNEGSKA (reference sequence). CDR3 length: 14 amino acids. The CDR3 reads CSASRGSSYNEQFF.

The chain recombines TRBV12-3 or TRBV12-4 with TRBJ2-2; TCRdb calls TRBD1, which cannot be checked without DNA. This CDR3 region has 14 residues. The CDR3: CASSFTGVTGELFF.

This chain joins TRBV10-3 and TRBJ2-7; TCRdb indicates TRBD2, and absent DNA this call remains unverified. CDR3 length equals 18 residues. CDR1 and CDR2 (germline): ENHRY, SYGVKD. The CDR3 region is CAISGQTQGKGGIYEQYF.

The chain links TRBV7-9 to TRBJ1-5. Germline V gene sequence: CDR1 SEHNR, CDR2 FQNEAQ (reference sequence). The CDR3 runs to 16 residues. CDR3 sequence reads: CASSLDQPYSNQPQHF.

The chain has TRBV3-1 and TRBJ2-7. The CDR3 has 13 residues. Germline lookup yields CDR1 LGHDT and CDR2 YNNKEL (reference sequence). CDR3 sequence reads: CASSPTTSYEQYF.

V gene TRBV12-3 or TRBV12-4 combines with J gene TRBJ2-1; TCRdb outputs TRBD1, but without DNA this stays unchecked. The CDR3 contains 13 residues. This CDR3 is CASRPGTINEQFF.

The chain is built from TRBV5-6 and TRBJ2-4; lacking DNA, the TRBD1 call made by TCRdb goes unchecked. The CDR3 contains 13 residues. From germline, CDR1 is SGHDT and CDR2 YYEEEE. The CDR3 protein is CASSLQGGLVQYF.